This T cell receptor beta chain was found in a study of shared clonotypes between healthy human individuals. About the research overall: A donor's plate count was three for CD4 naive and three for CD4 memory; CD8 naive had two and CD8 memory one.

Libraries were prepared by immunoSEQ multiplex PCR; TCRdb keeps only in-frame clonotypes and omits some of them. The sample has more than 1.2 million clones, less than 99% seen once. Germline CDR1 SGHNT, CDR2 YYREEE (reference sequence). There are 15 residues in the CDR3. The ends were cut back, 5 bases at V and 5 bases at J, with 19 bases in the middle. This clone has a single count. Sequencing was done on a sample of naive CD4+ T cells sorted from blood. Subset specified: CD45RA+ positively selected. The V call is TRBV5-4, the J call TRBJ2-5; the D call may be TRBD1 or TRBD2 (5 bases each). This clonotype originated in a man younger than 40 in good health. This CDR3 reads CASRVDEGRGETQYF. Here the CDR3 DNA reads TGTGCCAGCAGGGTAGATGAGGGGCGAGGGGAGACCCAGTACTTC.